These 30 T cell receptor beta chains were all obtained from the same sample, sequenced in a study of cytomegalovirus exposure and HLA in healthy donors. The PCR employed 60 Vbeta primers together with 13 Jbeta primers. Sequencing was performed with immunoSEQ multiplex PCR; in TCRdb, only in-frame clones are kept and a portion is missing. The repertoire includes about 160,000 clones, 75% of them detected once, and approximately 3% sits in the top ten. Sequencing input: PBMCs. The receptors were gathered from a woman aged 45-65 years in good health and CMV-seropositive.

The V call is TRBV10-3, the J call TRBJ1-3, with D perhaps TRBD1 (6 bases). The ends were cut back, 7 bases at V and 4 bases at J, with 17 bases in the middle. Germline V gene data show CDR1 as ENHRY and CDR2 as SYGVKD. The CDR3 is made up of 15 amino acids. The CDR3 loop reads CAITAGDTQGNTIYF. The CDR3, as DNA: TGTGCCATCACGGCTGGGGACACTCAAGGAAACACCATATATTTT.

This clone has just one count. The gene calls are TRBV11-3 and TRBJ1-1, with 7 bases that match TRBD1. Germline CDR1 is SGHNT and CDR2 is YENEEA. CDR3 size: 12 residues. V gave up 4 bases and J gave up 6 bases; unmatched junction bases: 2. The CDR3 is CASSSGTAEAFF. The CDR3 bases are TGTGCCAGCAGCTCCGGGACAGCTGAAGCTTTCTTT.

The sample holds one count of this clone. The genes are TRBV7-8 and TRBJ1-5, with TRBD1 identical over 8 bases. Germline CDR1 SGHVS, CDR2 FQNEAQ. V shed 3 bases, J shed 3 bases, and the junction held 4 bases outside the gene matches. The CDR3 loop spans 15 amino acids. The CDR3 nucleotides read TGTGCCAGCAGCTTGGGGACAGGAAACAATCAGCCCCAGCATTTT. It codes for CASSLGTGNNQPQHF.

The chain is built from TRBV7-9 and TRBJ1-2, with D perhaps matching TRBD1 (5 bases). Germline CDR1 reads SEHNR; CDR2 reads FQNEAQ (reference sequence). The CDR3 is 13 amino acids. V lost 1 base, J lost 8 bases, and 11 bases lay in between. In DNA form, the CDR3 reads TGTGCCAGCAGCTTAGAAGGGGCCATAGGCTACACCTTC. Protein product: CASSLEGAIGYTF.

This chain joins TRBV11-2 and TRBJ2-6, with TRBD1 matching 7 bases. Germline-derived CDR1 and CDR2 are SGHAT and FQNNGV. The CDR3 length is 19 residues. J gave up 0 bases and V 4 bases, and 12 bases lay outside the gene matches. The CDR3 DNA reads as TGTGCCAGCAGCTCCGGGACAGCAGGATTGCCCTCTGGGGCCAACGTCCTGACTTTC. The encoded protein is CASSSGTAGLPSGANVLTF.

The gene calls are TRBV2 and TRBJ1-2; D is unresolved. The V gene lost 5 bases and the J gene lost 8 bases, with 15 bases spanning the gap. CDR3 length: 13 residues. Per germline, CDR1 SNHLY and CDR2 FYNNEI. CDR3 loop: CASSSTRAKGYTF. The CDR3 DNA reads as TGTGCCAGCAGTTCAACGAGGGCAAAGGGCTACACCTTC.

This chain uses TRBV6-5 with TRBJ2-5, with TRBD2 as a possible D gene (5 bases). The V gene's germline CDR1 is MNHEY and CDR2 SVGAGI. The ends were cut back, 6 bases at V and 2 bases at J, with 10 bases in the middle. This CDR3 contains 13 residues. The CDR3 DNA reads as TGTGCCAGCAGGGAGGATTTTCAAGAGACCCAGTACTTC. It codes for CASREDFQETQYF.

J is TRBJ1-3 and V is TRBV7-2, with 7 nucleotides matching TRBD1. The germline V gene has CDR1 SGHTA and CDR2 FQGNSA. Losses at the gene ends were 4 bases for V and 0 bases for J; bases not matched to a gene: 12. The CDR3 is 18 residues long. The CDR3 bases are TGTGCCAGCAGCTCCCCTTACAGGGGCAGACTCTCTGGAAACACCATATATTTT. Residues: CASSSPYRGRLSGNTIYF.

The rearrangement links TRBV4-2 to TRBJ1-2; 8 nucleotides line up with TRBD1. CDR3 size: 14 residues. J gave up 4 bases and V 3 bases, and 4 bases lay outside the gene matches. CDR1 LGHNA and CDR2 YNFKEQ come from the germline V gene. The CDR3 nucleotides read TGTGCCAGCAGCCAGACAGGGGAATTCTATGGCTACACCTTC. Amino acids: CASSQTGEFYGYTF.

The chain employs TRBV7-2 and TRBJ2-5, with 7 bases identical to TRBD1. Per the germline V gene, CDR1 is SGHTA and CDR2 is FQGNSA. The V and J ends lost 8 bases and 6 bases, in that order; junction bases with no gene match: 9. This CDR3 region has 13 residues. CDR3 in amino acids: CASQQGFEQTQYF. The CDR3 region has the DNA TGTGCCAGCCAACAGGGGTTTGAGCAGACCCAGTACTTC.

The V call is TRBV4-1, the J call TRBJ1-4; D is possibly TRBD1 (5 bases). V lost 4 bases and J 8 bases, leaving 17 bases between the germline ends. CDR3 length: 15 residues. CDR1 and CDR2 from the germline V gene are MGHRA and YSYEKL. CDR3: CASSRTGVGTEKLFF. DNA of the CDR3: TGCGCCAGCAGCCGGACGGGGGTCGGGACGGAAAAACTGTTTTTT.

The rearrangement links TRBV7-9 to TRBJ1-3, with 8 positions matching TRBD1. CDR3 length equals 16 residues. The germline V gene has CDR1 SEHNR and CDR2 FQNEAQ (reference sequence). J gave up 3 bases and V 2 bases, and 6 bases lay outside the gene matches. CDR3 bases: TGTGCCAGCAGCTTATCGCGGACAGGGATTGGAAACACCATATATTTT. Protein sequence: CASSLSRTGIGNTIYF.

The chain employs TRBV4-1 and TRBJ2-3; 9 nucleotides match TRBD2. V dropped 1 base and J dropped 2; count of bases not matched to a gene: 4. The CDR3 has 16 residues. Looked up from germline, CDR1 is MGHRA and CDR2 is YSYEKL. The DNA for the CDR3 is TGCGCCAGCAGCCAAGCCCCTAGCGGGGACACAGATACGCAGTATTTT. It translates to CASSQAPSGDTDTQYF.

This chain uses TRBV7-3 with TRBJ2-1, with a weak D call TRBD1 (6 bases). The length of the CDR3 is 17 residues. CDR1 is SGHTA, CDR2 FQGTGA, per germline. V gave up 6 bases and J gave up 7 bases, with 25 bases separating them. The chain's CDR3 is CASSPADSSGAANEQFF. The DNA for the CDR3 is TGTGCCAGCAGTCCGGCCGATTCCTCAGGGGCCGCTAATGAGCAGTTCTTC.

The chain employs TRBV7-2 and TRBJ1-1, with D possibly matching TRBD1 (6 bases). The germline gives CDR1 SGHTA, CDR2 FQGNSA. V lost 5 bases and J lost 1, with 11 bases in between. The CDR3 contains 14 residues. CDR3 in amino acids: CASSPTGWNTEAFF. The CDR3 DNA reads TGTGCCAGCAGCCCGACAGGATGGAACACTGAAGCTTTCTTT.

V gene TRBV2 combines with J gene TRBJ1-1; 7 bases agree with TRBD1. The CDR3 runs 15 residues. The V segment lost 5 bases and the J segment 0 bases; nucleotides outside the gene matches: 6. The germline CDR1 and CDR2 sequences are SNHLY and FYNNEI. The DNA for the CDR3 is TGTGCCAGCAGTTTCCTTGGGACAGTGAACACTGAAGCTTTCTTT. Translated: CASSFLGTVNTEAFF. The whole variable domain, remainder taken from reference TRBV2 and TRBJ1-1, is EPEVTQTPSHQVTQMGQEVILRCVPISNHLYFYWYRQILGQKVEFLVSFYNNEISEKSEIFDDQFSVERPDGSNFTLKIRSTKLEDSAMYFCASSFLGTVNTEAFFGQGTRLTVV.

The chain is built from TRBV29-1 and TRBJ1-1; no clear D gene. This CDR3 is built from 12 residues. CDR1 SQVTM and CDR2 ANQGSEA come from the germline V gene. Deletions cut 1 base from V and 6 bases from J, with 9 bases between. The CDR3 nucleotides are TGCAGCGTTGAAGGGTCGCGGGCTGAAGCTTTCTTT. Translation gives CSVEGSRAEAFF. Complete variable domain (other parts from reference TRBV29-1 and TRBJ1-1): SAVISQKPSRDICQRGTSLTIQCQVDSQVTMMFWYRQQPGQSLTLIATANQGSEATYESGFVIDKFPISRPNLTFSTLTVSNMSPEDSSIYLCSVEGSRAEAFFGQGTRLTVV.

The chain employs TRBV6-1 and TRBJ2-2, with TRBD1 matching over 10 bases. V lost 4 bases to trimming and J lost 5 bases; unmatched junction nucleotides: 1. The CDR3 length is 14 residues. Looked up from germline, CDR1 is MNHNS and CDR2 is SASEGT. The CDR3 spells CASSGTGGTGELFF. CDR3 bases: TGTGCCAGCAGTGGGACAGGGGGTACCGGGGAGCTGTTTTTT.

This clone was recorded a few times. The chain recombines TRBV11-2 with TRBJ1-1, with D maybe TRBD1 (5 bases). Germline loops: CDR1 SGHAT, CDR2 FQNNGV. V shed 5 bases and J shed 4 bases, with 17 bases lying between them. The CDR3 consists of 15 residues. In nucleotides, the CDR3 is TGTGCCAGCAGCGGCCGCTCCGGGACTCTCACTGAAGCTTTCTTT. It yields the protein CASSGRSGTLTEAFF.

This chain joins TRBV7-2 and TRBJ1-3; TRBD1 aligns across 7 bases. V shed 5 bases, J shed 4 bases, and the junction held 11 bases outside the gene matches. The CDR3 sequence is 16 residues long. Germline CDR1 reads SGHTA; CDR2 reads FQGNSA. CDR3: CASSPLGDRLGNTIYF. The CDR3 nucleotides read TGTGCCAGCAGCCCACTAGGGGACAGATTAGGAAACACCATATATTTT.

The J gene is TRBJ2-3, the V gene TRBV10-2; TRBD2 is a possible D gene (5 bases). The ends were cut back, 6 bases at V and 9 bases at J, with 16 bases in the middle. The CDR3 has 13 amino acids. Germline loops: CDR1 WSHSY, CDR2 SAAADI. The CDR3 sequence is CASRVGPPGTQYF. The CDR3 coding sequence is TGCGCCAGCAGAGTCGGGCCTCCGGGAACGCAGTATTTT.

In its sample, this clone was seen a few times. V gene TRBV29-1 combines with J gene TRBJ1-1, with 7 bases lining up with TRBD1. The CDR3 covers 11 residues. V gave up 7 bases and J gave up 6 bases; unmatched junction bases: 5. The germline gives CDR1 SQVTM, CDR2 ANQGSEA. CDR3 sequence reads: CSATGDAEAFF. CDR3 nucleotides: TGCAGCGCCACAGGGGACGCTGAAGCTTTCTTT.

This clone has only one observation. The CDR3 DNA sequence: TGCAGCGTTGTGGCCCTTAACTATGGCTACACCTTC. Amino acid sequence: CSVVALNYGYTF. This sequence joins TRBV29-1 and TRBJ1-2; D remains unclear. The germline V gene has CDR1 SQVTM and CDR2 ANQGSEA. CDR3 size: 12 residues. V was trimmed by 4 bases and J by 1 base, leaving 7 bases between them.

This clone has a single count. The chain couples TRBV2 to TRBJ1-1, with D possibly being TRBD1 (5 bases). The germline gives CDR1 SNHLY, CDR2 FYNNEI. This CDR3 has 17 residues. Deletions cut 2 bases from V and 8 bases from J, with 24 bases between. In DNA form, the CDR3 reads TGTGCCAGCAGTGAATACCCCCCTGGAGGGGAGGGGACCGAAGCTTTCTTT. It encodes CASSEYPPGGEGTEAFF.

The chain carries TRBV7-8 and TRBJ2-5, with 7 bases fitting TRBD2. The germline V gene has CDR1 SGHVS and CDR2 FQNEAQ. The CDR3 spans 16 residues. Trimming removed 1 base from V and 4 bases from J; junction bases left unmatched: 9. The CDR3 loop reads CASSLVDSGLGETQYF. CDR3 sequence (DNA): TGTGCCAGCAGCTTAGTTGATAGCGGGCTCGGAGAGACCCAGTACTTC.

V and J are TRBV19 and TRBJ2-1; 8 bases match TRBD2. Germline loops: CDR1 LNHDA, CDR2 SQIVND (reference sequence). The CDR3 is 17 amino acids. The V segment lost 7 bases and the J segment 2 bases; nucleotides outside the gene matches: 13. This CDR3 is CASTSGGRGGPYNEQFF. CDR3 in DNA: TGTGCCAGTACCTCGGGGGGCCGGGGGGGCCCCTACAATGAGCAGTTCTTC.

The chain is built from TRBV2 and TRBJ1-2, with 7 bases identical to TRBD1. The CDR3 runs 11 residues. Per the germline V gene, CDR1 is SNHLY and CDR2 is FYNNEI. Trimming at V came to 7 bases and at J to 4 bases, leaving 0 bases not matched to a gene. The CDR3 loop is CASNRGYGYTF. Here the CDR3 DNA reads TGTGCCAGCAACAGGGGCTATGGCTACACCTTC.

This chain links TRBV11-1 with TRBJ2-1, with TRBD2 as a possible D gene (5 bases). CDR3 length: 17 amino acids. The ends were cut back, 3 bases at V and 3 bases at J, with 18 bases in the middle. The V gene's germline CDR1 is SGHAT and CDR2 FQDESV (reference sequence). CDR3 nucleotides: TGTGCCAGCAGCTTGGGCGTCCGGGAATGGAGCTACAATGAGCAGTTCTTC. Amino acid sequence: CASSLGVREWSYNEQFF.

The chain uses TRBV9 and TRBJ2-3, with D possibly being TRBD1 (6 bases). There are 16 residues in the CDR3. Between the trimmed V and J ends, which lost 4 bases and 2 bases, there was a span of 17 bases. The V gene's germline CDR1 is SGDLS and CDR2 YYNGEE. The CDR3 spells CASSSPRGFPTDTQYF. CDR3 coding DNA: TGTGCCAGCAGCTCCCCGAGGGGGTTCCCCACAGATACGCAGTATTTT.

There are a few counts of this clone. The chain employs TRBV9 and TRBJ2-1; TRBD2 is a possible D gene (6 bases). Per the germline V gene, CDR1 is SGDLS and CDR2 is YYNGEE. Trimming removed 4 bases from V and 3 bases from J, with 14 bases in between. This CDR3 is 15 amino acids long. In nucleotides, the CDR3 is TGTGCCAGCAGCCCCCGACTAGAACACTACAATGAGCAGTTCTTC. Its translation: CASSPRLEHYNEQFF.